This entry concerns a single TCR beta chain. It has no known antigen specificity. Within one base of it there is no much larger clone, and no base qualities were kept. V and J are truncated by 6 bases and 7 bases respectively, leaving an intervening sequence of 9 bases. Reading the germline V gene (reference sequence) gives CDR1 MNHEY and CDR2 SMNVEV. The CDR3 contains 11 residues, cysteine and phenylalanine counted. The retained sequence is limited to the CDR3, 33 bases, with the frame set at the first base. The source of the sample is a study of CD8 T cells in Susac syndrome (dated by TCRdb to between 2018 and 2021). About the full investigation: Repertoire sequencing was used to test whether CD8+ T cell activation and differentiation in Susac syndrome was antigen driven. The clonality of the CD8+ T cell repertoire was compared across over 9 healthy donors, about 14 Susac syndrome patients and under 19 multiple sclerosis patients.

What the authors observed across the whole study: The number of individuals in the TCR sequencing and HLA analysis was recognized as being relatively small.

Peripheral blood CD8+ and CD4+ T cells from healthy donors, Susac syndrome patients and multiple sclerosis patients were profiled using high-throughput TCR beta sequencing. Multiple sclerosis controls were treatment-naive patients with stable or active relapsing-remitting disease fulfilling revised McDonald criteria. CD8+ TEMRA cells were enriched by FACS, while bulk CD8+ and CD4+ T cells were purified by magnetic negative isolation. Blood was drawn into EDTA tubes, processed within 24 hours, and PBMCs were isolated by density gradient centrifugation. PBMCs destined for TCR sequencing were cryopreserved in liquid nitrogen and later thawed in a 37 °C water bath. Purity of sorted or isolated CD4+, CD8+ and CD8+ TEMRA cells was at least 90%. RNA was extracted using the RNeasy kit, and roughly 0.5 to 1 microgram was reverse transcribed with random hexamers. TCR beta CDR3 regions were amplified with the immunoSEQ multiplex PCR assay covering 54 Vbeta and 13 Jbeta segments. To correct PCR amplification bias, a synthetic template baseline was used for both primer optimization and computational correction. Processing in the source paper ran as follows. Only productive sequences were kept, with reads annotated to V, D and J genes according to IMGT and analyzed in immunoSEQ Analyzer. Clonality was computed as one minus Shannon entropy normalized by log2 of the number of productive unique sequences. For each patient and control, public and private clones were evaluated within the 100 most prevalent clones. Clones were defined as Susac-specific when absent from the healthy and MS cohorts, from roughly 1,000 published viral clones and from other ImmuneACCESS disease sequences. TCRdb trimmed public reads at Q25 via fastp, called clones via MiXCR and kept in-frame beta chains. For every CDR3 protein sequence, its rows merge into one entry that carries the most common genes and DNA. Here the V and J calls rest on TCRdb's processing, not on the authors' analysis. The sample table lists a few hundred thousand distinct CDR3 sequences, approximately 85% of them with a count of one. Over 0.1% of the sample is in the top ten clones.

The sequence derives from a human donor with multiple sclerosis. This chain joins TRBV27 to TRBJ1-1; tentative D gene TRBD1, with 5 bases matching. Material: CD8+ T cells from PBMCs. The bases are TGTGCCAGCAGCACGGGGGGTGAAGCTTTCTTT. This codes for CASSTGGEAFF.